This T cell receptor (beta chain) was sequenced during a study of blood T cell repertoires in COVID-19. Overall study context: Some COVID-19 samples were acute and others convalescent; all came from the United States, Italy and Spain. Nucleic acid was either cDNA or gDNA, and it came from T cells, B-cell-depleted T cells, or PBMCs.

Germline V CDR1 and CDR2: MRHNA, SNTAGT. The CDR3 covers 13 residues. The V end lost 2 bases, the J end lost 7 bases, and 11 bases lay between the germline ends. In the source study's methods: Reference gene primer amplification gave nucleated cell count estimates. Produced via immunoSEQ multiplex PCR; TCRdb's table is partial and in-frame only. V, J and clone size are those of that table, while D and trimming were read from the DNA. The table shows 97,000 or so clones, with 87% occurring only once. This chain links TRBV6-4 with TRBJ1-2, with D tentatively TRBD1 (6 bases). Specimen: peripheral blood. The receptor comes from a man aged 50-59 years with active COVID-19. The CDR3 bases are TGTGCCAGCAGTGACCAGGGGACGGGTGGCTACACCTTC. Residues: CASSDQGTGGYTF.